This passage covers 29 T cell receptor beta chains from one sample sequenced in a study of CD8 T cells in Susac syndrome. Random hexamers were used to reverse transcribe an amount of roughly 0.5 to 1 ug RNA. TCRdb called the immunoSEQ multiplex PCR reads again in MiXCR, with one record for every CDR3 protein. The table shows 85,000 to 130,000 distinct CDR3 sequences, with approximately 93% occurring only once. Sample: CD8+ T cells from PBMCs. These receptor sequences come from a human donor with Susac syndrome.

The rearrangement uses TRBV6-2 or TRBV6-3 and TRBJ1-2; unclear D gene. Germline V gene lookup returns CDR1 MNHEY and CDR2 SVGEGT. With 5 bases removed from V and 2 bases from J, the gap between germline ends came to 15 bases. The CDR3 is 15 amino acids. In DNA, the CDR3 is TGTGCCAGCAGTCTGGCGGGTCTTCTGAACTATGGCTACACCTTC. Amino acid sequence: CASSLAGLLNYGYTF.

The genes are TRBV12-5 and TRBJ2-2; 7 bases align to TRBD1. J was trimmed by 4 bases and V by 5 bases; bases with no gene match: 10. The CDR3 consists of 16 residues. Per germline, CDR1 LGHNT and CDR2 FRNRAP. CDR3 protein: CASGPPRQGITGELFF. The CDR3 bases are TGTGCTAGTGGTCCTCCCCGACAGGGCATCACCGGGGAGCTGTTTTTT.

J is TRBJ1-6 and V is TRBV7-9, with TRBD1 identical over 8 bases. The V gene's germline CDR1 is SEHNR and CDR2 FQNEAQ (reference sequence). There are 19 residues in the CDR3. Trimming removed 6 bases from V and 0 bases from J; junction bases left unmatched: 13. CDR3 in DNA: TGTGCCAGCAGATCGGAGCCGGGACAGGAGAGCTCCTATAATTCACCCCTCCACTTT. Residues: CASRSEPGQESSYNSPLHF.

The V call is TRBV3-1, the J call TRBJ2-3, with TRBD1 as a possible D gene (6 bases). Trimming removed 4 bases from V and 6 bases from J, with 14 bases in between. The CDR3 is made up of 14 amino acids. The germline gives CDR1 LGHDT, CDR2 YNNKEL (reference sequence). The CDR3 coding sequence is TGTGCCAGCAGCCTATGGCAGGGGTGGGATACGCAGTATTTT. Translated, it gives CASSLWQGWDTQYF.

This chain connects TRBV7-9 to TRBJ2-1, with D uncertain. V dropped 1 base and J dropped 4 bases, with 8 bases sitting between them. Germline values: CDR1 SEHNR, CDR2 FQNEAQ (reference sequence). The CDR3 is 14 residues long. The CDR3 coding sequence is TGTGCCAGCAGCTTAGTGACTGGGTACAATGAGCAGTTCTTC. This encodes CASSLVTGYNEQFF.

The chain carries TRBV5-6 and TRBJ2-2; 9 nucleotides line up with TRBD2. This CDR3 comprises 17 residues. The germline CDR1 and CDR2 sequences are SGHDT and YYEEEE. Trimming at V came to 4 bases and at J to 0 bases, leaving 7 bases not matched to a gene. The CDR3 nucleotides read TGTGCCAGCAGCGAGGATAGCGGGGGTCCGAACACCGGGGAGCTGTTTTTT. Residues: CASSEDSGGPNTGELFF.

Here the CDR3 reads CASSLWEDSVADTQYF. In DNA, the CDR3 is TGCGCCAGCAGCCTCTGGGAAGATAGTGTGGCAGATACGCAGTATTTT. The rearrangement links TRBV4-1 to TRBJ2-3; D unresolved. V was clipped by 4 bases and J by 4 bases, with 18 bases between them. CDR3 size: 16 residues. Germline CDR1 reads MGHRA; CDR2 reads YSYEKL.

The chain uses TRBV27 and TRBJ1-1, with 10 bases matching TRBD1. The junction had 2 bases not matched to a gene; V was cut back by 3 bases and J by 7 bases. The CDR3 sequence is 13 residues long. Germline V gives CDR1 MNHEY, CDR2 SMNVEV (reference sequence). The CDR3 sequence is CASSLDRGIEAFF. The CDR3 DNA reads as TGTGCCAGCAGTTTGGACAGGGGGATTGAAGCTTTCTTT.

V gene TRBV20-1 combines with J gene TRBJ2-3; the D gene is possibly TRBD2 (6 bases). V lost 4 bases and J 5 bases, leaving 19 bases between the germline ends. This CDR3 region has 15 residues. Germline V gene sequence: CDR1 DFQATT, CDR2 SNEGSKA (reference sequence). This CDR3 reads CSANPEGLSGDTQYF. As DNA, the CDR3 is TGCAGTGCTAACCCGGAGGGGCTCTCGGGAGATACGCAGTATTTT.

This chain uses TRBV4-3 with TRBJ1-1, with no clear D. CDR1 LGHNA and CDR2 YSLEER come from the germline V gene. This CDR3 region has 13 residues. With 4 bases removed from V and 6 bases from J, the gap between germline ends came to 12 bases. CDR3 nucleotide sequence: TGCGCCAGCAGCCTTGCCCTGGTGTCTGAAGCTTTCTTT. Translated: CASSLALVSEAFF.

DNA of the CDR3: TGTGCCAGCAGCGGAGGGACAGGTGGCGGGGAGCTGTTTTTT. Translated, it gives CASSGGTGGGELFF. The chain has TRBV5-4 and TRBJ2-2, with 8 nucleotides matching TRBD1. Trimming at V came to 4 bases and at J to 7 bases, leaving 6 bases not matched to a gene. The CDR3 spans 14 residues. CDR1 and CDR2 (germline): SGHNT, YYREEE (reference sequence).

The V gene is TRBV16, the J gene TRBJ1-4; no clear D. The CDR3 covers 13 residues. V shed 2 bases and J shed 7 bases, with 8 bases lying between them. The V gene's germline CDR1 is KGHSY and CDR2 FQNENV. This CDR3 is CASSQGSSEKLFF. The CDR3 nucleotides read TGTGCCAGCAGCCAAGGATCCAGTGAAAAACTGTTTTTT. The whole variable domain, remainder taken from reference TRBV16 and TRBJ1-4, is GEEVAQTPKHLVRGEGQKAKLYCAPIKGHSYVFWYQQVLKNEFKFLISFQNENVFDETGMPKERFSAKCLPNSPCSLEIQATKLEDSAVYFCASSQGSSEKLFFGSGTQLSVL.

V usage is TRBV7-6 and J usage is TRBJ2-1; 10 positions match TRBD2. This CDR3 is 17 amino acids long. V lost 4 bases, J lost 2 bases, and 8 bases stayed unmatched. Germline CDR1 is SGHVS and CDR2 is FNYEAQ. The DNA for the CDR3 is TGTGCCAGCAGCTCGAAAAGGGGACTAGCGACCTACAATGAGCAGTTCTTC. This encodes CASSSKRGLATYNEQFF.

The chain combines TRBV6-5 with TRBJ2-5; D is uncertain. The germline V and J ends were trimmed by 2 bases and 7 bases, with 5 bases remaining between them. The CDR3 spans 11 residues. The germline CDR1 and CDR2 sequences are MNHEY and SVGAGI. CDR3 DNA sequence: TGTGCCAGCAGTTACCTCGGGACCCAGTACTTC. Its translation is CASSYLGTQYF.

The V gene is TRBV5-6, the J gene TRBJ1-1; D call uncertain. The length of the CDR3 is 13 residues. The germline V and J ends were trimmed by 6 bases and 5 bases, with 14 bases remaining between them. Germline-derived CDR1 and CDR2 are SGHDT and YYEEEE. This CDR3 is CASKPIEWTEAFF. For the CDR3, the DNA is TGTGCCAGCAAACCCATCGAGTGGACTGAAGCTTTCTTT.

The rearrangement uses TRBV15 and TRBJ1-1; D is uncertain. The V gene's germline CDR1 is LNHNV and CDR2 YYDKDF (reference sequence). V shed 11 bases and J shed 3 bases, with 16 bases lying between them. This CDR3 is 13 amino acids long. The CDR3 DNA follows: TGTGCCTCTTTCGGGTTTGGGGACACTGAAGCTTTCTTT. Amino acid sequence: CASFGFGDTEAFF.

The rearrangement joins TRBV15 to TRBJ2-3; D is unresolved. The CDR3 has 14 residues. Germline lookup yields CDR1 LNHNV and CDR2 YYDKDF (reference sequence). V lost 5 bases to trimming and J lost 0 bases, with 9 bases between them. The CDR3 nucleotides read TGTGCCACCAGCCCGGCTGGTAGCACAGATACGCAGTATTTT. Its translation is CATSPAGSTDTQYF.

CDR3 residues: CSARDEGLNYGYTF. Here the CDR3 DNA reads TGCAGTGCTAGAGATGAAGGTCTTAACTATGGCTACACCTTC. V is TRBV20-1 and J is TRBJ1-2; D gene ambiguous. CDR1 and CDR2 from the germline V gene are DFQATT and SNEGSKA (reference sequence). CDR3 length: 14 amino acids. Trimming pared 0 bases from V and 1 base from J, leaving 9 bases between.

This rearrangement joins TRBV9 to TRBJ2-5; D is possibly TRBD2 (6 bases). There are 12 residues in the CDR3. The ends were cut back, 3 bases at V and 7 bases at J, with 10 bases in the middle. Germline-derived CDR1 and CDR2 are SGDLS and YYNGEE. CDR3 amino acids: CASSGGSGTQYF. The CDR3 nucleotides read TGTGCCAGCAGCGGGGGTAGCGGGACCCAGTACTTC.

V and J are TRBV5-6 and TRBJ2-5; D is uncertain. The CDR3 has 14 amino acids. Germline loops: CDR1 SGHDT, CDR2 YYEEEE. V lost 1 base to trimming and J lost 2 bases, with 9 bases between them. The CDR3: CASSLLPQQETQYF. The CDR3 DNA reads as TGTGCCAGCAGCTTGTTGCCACAGCAAGAGACCCAGTACTTC.

V and J are TRBV13 and TRBJ1-2; no firm D call. Between the trimmed V and J ends, which lost 1 base and 8 bases, there was a span of 8 bases. The CDR3 loop spans 12 amino acids. CDR1 and CDR2 from the germline V gene are PRHDT and FYEKMQ (reference sequence). Here the CDR3 reads CASSLEGWGYTF. The CDR3, as DNA: TGTGCCAGCAGCTTAGAAGGGTGGGGCTACACCTTC.

This chain connects TRBV5-1 to TRBJ2-7, with D perhaps given as TRBD1 or TRBD2 (5 bases each). The CDR3 totals 12 residues. Germline CDR1 and CDR2: SGHRS and YFSETQ. V lost 0 bases to trimming and J lost 7 bases, with 8 bases between them. The CDR3 nucleotides are TGCGCCAGCAGCTTGGCAGGGAGAGAGCAGTACTTC. Protein: CASSLAGREQYF.

V and J are TRBV20-1 and TRBJ2-7; D perhaps matches TRBD1 (6 bases). Trimming cost V 5 bases and J 7 bases, with 12 bases left between them. Looked up from germline, CDR1 is DFQATT and CDR2 is SNEGSKA (reference sequence). The CDR3 length is 11 residues. CDR3 sequence (DNA): TGCAGTGCTCCTAGACAGGTTGAGCAGTACTTC. Amino acids: CSAPRQVEQYF.

About this clonotype itself: An end of the junction differs from the germline gene, which may be a read error. V and J are TRBV20-1 and TRBJ1-2; 9 bases line up with TRBD1. Germline V gene sequence: CDR1 DFQATT, CDR2 SNEGSKA (reference sequence). This CDR3 is 10 amino acids long. The CDR3 sequence is CSARLQGAAF. Written as DNA, the CDR3 is TGCAGTGCTAGACTACAGGGGGCGGCCTTC.

The chain combines TRBV9 with TRBJ2-7, with a weak D call TRBD1 (6 bases). The CDR3 runs 13 residues. V lost 4 bases, J lost 5 bases, and 13 bases lay in between. CDR1 is SGDLS and CDR2 is YYNGEE in the germline V gene. CDR3 in DNA: TGTGCCAGCAGCCTCGGGACAAGCAACGAGCAGTACTTC. Its translation is CASSLGTSNEQYF.

The gene calls are TRBV15 and TRBJ1-5; the match to TRBD1 covers 7 bases. The CDR3 is made up of 13 amino acids. Germline V gene sequence: CDR1 LNHNV, CDR2 YYDKDF (reference sequence). J gave up 5 bases and V 5 bases, and 3 bases lay outside the gene matches. The CDR3 bases are TGTGCCACCAGCGGCGGACAGGATCAGCCCCAGCATTTT. It codes for CATSGGQDQPQHF.

The V gene is TRBV2, the J gene TRBJ2-4; D tentatively fits TRBD1 or TRBD2 (5 bases each). The CDR3 length is 13 residues. V was trimmed by 6 bases and J by 8 bases, leaving 14 bases between them. The V gene's germline CDR1 is SNHLY and CDR2 FYNNEI. CDR3: CASRGSLGDIQYF. The CDR3 bases are TGTGCCAGCAGGGGCAGCCTGGGGGACATTCAGTACTTC.

V usage is TRBV2 and J usage is TRBJ1-3; possibly TRBD1 for D (6 bases). The V and J ends lost 1 base and 2 bases respectively, with 9 bases between them. The CDR3 is 15 amino acids. Germline V gives CDR1 SNHLY, CDR2 FYNNEI. Here the CDR3 DNA reads TGTGCCAGCAGTGAAGGGAGGGACACTGGAAACACCATATATTTT. Translating it yields CASSEGRDTGNTIYF.

The J gene is TRBJ1-5, the V gene TRBV7-9, with D perhaps TRBD1 (5 bases). This CDR3 contains 14 residues. Germline CDR1 is SEHNR and CDR2 is FQNEAQ (reference sequence). Trimming removed 3 bases at V and 5 bases at J, with 11 bases between. CDR3 in DNA: TGTGCCAGCAGCTTCGGCCTAGGGGATCAGCCCCAGCATTTT. Protein sequence: CASSFGLGDQPQHF.